What follows describes a single T cell receptor (beta chain). CDR1 SNHLY and CDR2 FYNNEI come from the germline V gene. The CDR3 loop spans 14 amino acids. V shed 5 bases and J shed 2 bases, with 11 bases lying between them. Bulk tumor genomic DNA, roughly 600 ng per sample, was the template. Every primary tumor yielded several biopsies, spaced far apart, that were taken during surgery. The study enrolled patients with untreated, newly diagnosed non-small cell lung cancer who underwent curative surgery. The data derive from a study of immune heterogeneity within non-small cell lung tumors. Amplification of TCR beta CDR3 was performed by multiplex PCR with 32 V and 13 J primers. A single record per CDR3 protein comes from TCRdb applying MiXCR to the multiplex PCR reads. Of about 3,000 distinct CDR3 sequences in the sample, approximately 53% were seen once.

This sequence was found in a man between 70 and 80 years old with non-small cell lung cancer. The sequencing input was lung tumor tissue. The chain combines TRBV2 with TRBJ2-3; D is possibly TRBD1 (6 bases). The CDR3 loop reads CASSTGTSTDTQYF. DNA for the CDR3: TGTGCCAGCAGTACCGGGACATCCACAGATACGCAGTATTTT.